Listed below are T cell receptor beta chains from one sample, sequenced in a study of spatial heterogeneity in lung cancer. TCRdb re-derived calls from the 5' RACE reads in MiXCR, one entry per CDR3 protein. Altogether 8,000 to 9,500 distinct CDR3 sequences are present, around 3% being singletons, with the ten largest covering roughly an eighth. This specimen was lung tumor tissue, taken at surgery. Receptors were obtained from a male donor with early-stage non-small cell lung cancer. CDR3s include the opening cysteine and the closing phenylalanine or tryptophan. The order of the fields is CDR3 protein, CDR3 DNA, clone size, D gene, V gene, J gene. The D gene is left open where the match is weak. Clone sizes are given selectively: once, few, many, or a class where the clone is expanded.

CASSLVGQTNQPQHF	TGTGCCAGCAGCTTGGTGGGACAGACCAATCAGCCCCAGCATTTT	many	TRBD1	TRBV5-5	TRBJ1-5
CASSLEGPSYEQYF	TGTGCCAGCAGCTTAGAGGGCCCTTCCTACGAGCAGTACTTC	medium-sized	.	TRBV7-2	TRBJ2-7
CASSLVQGGKFF	TGTGCCAGCAGCTTGGTTCAGGGGGGGAAGTTCTTC	many	.	TRBV5-6	TRBJ2-1
CASSLLLGQGSYNEQFF	TGTGCCAGCAGCTTACTCTTGGGACAGGGGTCCTACAATGAGCAGTTCTTC	many	TRBD1	TRBV5-6	TRBJ2-1
CASSYSSSPNQPQHF	TGTGCCAGCAGTTACTCGAGTTCACCAAATCAGCCCCAGCATTTT	medium-sized	.	TRBV6-5	TRBJ1-5
CASQSDREGYGYTF	TGTGCCAGCCAATCGGACAGGGAGGGCTATGGCTACACCTTC	medium-sized	TRBD1	TRBV6-1	TRBJ1-2
CASSPDRTGRRDGYTF	TGTGCCAGCAGCCCGGACCGGACAGGGAGGCGAGATGGCTACACCTTC	many	TRBD1	TRBV7-9	TRBJ1-2
CSAEPARGEDF	TGCAGTGCCGAACCCGCCCGGGGTGAGGACTTC	many	.	TRBV20-1	TRBJ2-7
CASSFKGNTGELFF	TGTGCCAGCAGTTTTAAGGGAAACACCGGGGAGCTGTTTTTT	few	.	TRBV12-3/TRBV12-4	TRBJ2-2
CASSFRGAQHF	TGTGCCAGCAGTTTTCGAGGAGCCCAGCATTTT	medium-sized	.	TRBV12-3/TRBV12-4	TRBJ1-5
CASSYRGAGYNEQFF	TGTGCCAGCAGCTATCGAGGGGCCGGATACAATGAGCAGTTCTTC	many	.	TRBV11-1	TRBJ2-1
CASSETGQGANTQYF	TGTGCCAGCAGCGAGACGGGACAGGGGGCCAACACGCAGTATTTT	many	TRBD1	TRBV7-9	TRBJ2-3
CASSPMYEQFF	TGTGCCAGCAGCCCTATGTATGAGCAGTTCTTC	medium-sized	.	TRBV7-2	TRBJ2-1
CASSPFDRSVGADTQYF	TGCGCCAGCAGCCCCTTTGACAGGTCGGTGGGGGCAGATACGCAGTATTTT	many	.	TRBV5-1	TRBJ2-3
CASRASGGVYNEQFF	TGTGCCAGCAGAGCTAGCGGGGGGGTCTACAATGAGCAGTTCTTC	many	TRBD2	TRBV12-3/TRBV12-4	TRBJ2-1
CAIKGDVTYEQYF	TGTGCCATCAAGGGGGACGTAACCTACGAGCAGTACTTC	.	.	TRBV10-3	TRBJ2-7
CASKGGRMNTEAFF	TGTGCCAGCAAGGGAGGGCGAATGAACACTGAAGCTTTCTTT	many	.	TRBV5-6	TRBJ1-1
CASSQAGAGGKPQHF	TGTGCCAGCAGCCAAGCAGGGGCCGGCGGGAAGCCCCAGCATTTT	many	.	TRBV3-1	TRBJ1-5
CASSQEIGGFYEQYF	TGCGCCAGCAGCCAAGAAATCGGAGGGTTCTACGAGCAGTACTTC	medium-sized	.	TRBV4-1	TRBJ2-7
CAWSIGQDSGNTIYF	TGTGCCTGGAGTATAGGACAGGACTCTGGAAACACCATATATTTT	many	TRBD1	TRBV30	TRBJ1-3
CASSSTPTNTGELFF	TGTGCCAGCAGCTCCACTCCCACGAACACCGGGGAGCTGTTTTTT	many	.	TRBV7-3	TRBJ2-2
CASSFRARAVDLPHNQPQHF	TGTGCCAGCAGCTTTAGGGCTCGAGCGGTGGACTTACCGCACAATCAGCCCCAGCATTTT	many	.	TRBV7-2	TRBJ1-5
CASSLGSNEKLFF	TGTGCCAGCAGTCTTGGATCAAATGAAAAACTGTTTTTT	few	.	TRBV11-1	TRBJ1-4
CASRQSLGTEQFF	TGTGCCAGCAGGCAGAGCTTAGGAACTGAGCAGTTCTTC	medium-sized	.	TRBV6-2/TRBV6-3	TRBJ2-1
CASSPPALPLGVEQYF	TGTGCCAGCAGCCCACCGGCCCTCCCATTGGGGGTCGAGCAGTACTTC	many	.	TRBV3-1	TRBJ2-7
CSVPQKLALQETQYF	TGCAGTGTACCCCAAAAACTAGCCCTTCAAGAGACCCAGTACTTC	many	.	TRBV20-1	TRBJ2-5
CASSRGTARMGAGNTIYF	TGTGCCAGCAGCCGCGGGACAGCGAGAATGGGGGCTGGAAACACCATATATTTT	many	TRBD1	TRBV6-6	TRBJ1-3
CASSLEGRGYFSGNTIYF	TGTGCCAGCAGCTTGGAAGGCAGGGGGTACTTCTCTGGAAACACCATATATTTT	many	TRBD1	TRBV5-5	TRBJ1-3
CASSFQGAADTEAFF	TGCGCCAGCAGCTTTCAGGGGGCGGCGGACACTGAAGCTTTCTTT	many	TRBD1	TRBV5-1	TRBJ1-1
CASSSGSVIRETQYF	TGTGCCAGCAGCTCCGGGTCCGTTATCCGAGAGACCCAGTACTTC	many	.	TRBV6-5	TRBJ2-5
CATSRDPTSTDTQYF	TGTGCCACCAGCAGAGATCCTACTAGCACAGATACGCAGTATTTT	many	.	TRBV15	TRBJ2-3
CATSGGTSGGIDTQYF	TGTGCCACCAGTGGTGGGACTAGCGGGGGGATAGATACGCAGTATTTT	many	TRBD2	TRBV24-1	TRBJ2-3
CASSQDGSYNEQFF	TGCGCCAGCAGCCAAGACGGATCTTACAATGAGCAGTTCTTC	medium-sized	.	TRBV4-3	TRBJ2-1
CSAPDLRGRLGEQYF	TGCAGTGCCCCGGATTTACGGGGGCGCCTCGGGGAGCAGTACTTC	many	.	TRBV20-1	TRBJ2-7
CASREGLAGVGQETQYF	TGTGCCAGCAGGGAGGGACTAGCGGGGGTCGGACAAGAGACCCAGTACTTC	many	TRBD2	TRBV6-2/TRBV6-3	TRBJ2-5
CASSGKGQGRSETQYF	TGTGCCAGCAGCGGAAAGGGACAGGGGAGGTCAGAGACCCAGTACTTC	many	TRBD1	TRBV5-4	TRBJ2-5
CASSPGPMETQYF	TGCGCCAGCAGCCCCGGGCCGATGGAGACCCAGTACTTC	many	.	TRBV5-1	TRBJ2-5
CSVEGAAGGTYEQYF	TGCAGCGTTGAGGGCGCGGCAGGGGGTACCTACGAGCAGTACTTC	many	TRBD1	TRBV29-1	TRBJ2-7
CASSLFGVAGNNEQFF	TGTGCCAGCAGTTTATTTGGGGTAGCGGGTAACAATGAGCAGTTCTTC	medium-sized	TRBD2	TRBV28	TRBJ2-1
CASMGNTGELFF	TGTGCCAGCATGGGGAACACCGGGGAGCTGTTTTTT	medium-sized	.	TRBV7-9	TRBJ2-2
CASSQGTGKSTDTQYF	TGCGCCAGCAGCCAAGGGACAGGGAAGAGCACAGATACGCAGTATTTT	many	TRBD1	TRBV5-1	TRBJ2-3
CSVRDGSGTQYF	TGCAGCGTTCGTGACGGGTCGGGGACCCAGTACTTC	medium-sized	.	TRBV29-1	TRBJ2-5
CSARGPQGFDEKLFF	TGCAGTGCTAGAGGGCCTCAGGGCTTTGATGAAAAACTGTTTTTT	many	.	TRBV20-1	TRBJ1-4
CASTGQGATTGQFF	TGCGCCAGCACCGGACAGGGGGCTACGACAGGGCAGTTCTTC	many	TRBD1	TRBV5-1	TRBJ2-1
CASSLGVGQGAGYTF	TGTGCCAGCAGCTTAGGGGTTGGACAGGGTGCGGGCTACACCTTC	many	TRBD1	TRBV7-8	TRBJ1-2
CASSPGTGGYEQYF	TGCGCCAGCAGCCCCGGGACAGGGGGCTACGAGCAGTACTTC	.	TRBD1	TRBV4-1	TRBJ2-7
CASSQSPTGANVLTF	TGTGCCAGCAGCCAATCCCCCACTGGGGCCAACGTCCTGACTTTC	many	.	TRBV3-1	TRBJ2-6
CASSSMGSIVQFF	TGCGCCAGCAGCTCCATGGGCTCAATTGTGCAGTTCTTC	many	.	TRBV5-1	TRBJ2-1
CASSPPAANYGYTF	TGTGCCAGCTCACCCCCGGCGGCTAACTATGGCTACACCTTC	medium-sized	.	TRBV18	TRBJ1-2
CASTLGVSSTDTQYF	TGTGCCAGCACCCTGGGGGTTTCTAGCACAGATACGCAGTATTTT	medium-sized	.	TRBV7-2	TRBJ2-3
CASSPPSGANEQFF	TGTGCCAGCTCACCACCGAGCGGAGCCAATGAGCAGTTCTTC	many	.	TRBV18	TRBJ2-1
CATSRVAGQSGANVLTF	TGTGCCACCAGCAGAGTTGCCGGTCAGTCTGGGGCCAACGTCCTGACTTTC	many	.	TRBV15	TRBJ2-6
CAISHSPGQGGYEQYF	TGTGCCATCTCCCACTCCCCGGGACAGGGGGGATACGAGCAGTACTTC	medium-sized	TRBD1	TRBV10-3	TRBJ2-7
CASSSGQGKNTGELFF	TGTGCCAGCAGCTCGGGACAGGGGAAAAACACCGGGGAGCTGTTTTTT	many	TRBD1	TRBV5-4	TRBJ2-2
CASSLDSFTGELFF	TGTGCCAGCAGCTTAGACAGCTTCACCGGGGAGCTGTTTTTT	many	.	TRBV5-6	TRBJ2-2
CASLGRGSYGYTF	TGTGCCAGCCTCGGCAGGGGAAGTTACGGCTACACCTTC	many	.	TRBV19	TRBJ1-2
CASSFGFTDTQYF	TGTGCCAGCAGCTTTGGGTTCACAGATACGCAGTATTTT	medium-sized	.	TRBV11-2	TRBJ2-3
CASSPQRQGLGNQPQHF	TGTGCCAGCTCACCACAAAGACAGGGACTTGGCAATCAGCCCCAGCATTTT	many	TRBD1	TRBV18	TRBJ1-5
CASSPPTRGGNEKLFF	TGTGCCAGCTCACCACCGACCAGGGGTGGTAATGAAAAACTGTTTTTT	medium-sized	.	TRBV18	TRBJ1-4